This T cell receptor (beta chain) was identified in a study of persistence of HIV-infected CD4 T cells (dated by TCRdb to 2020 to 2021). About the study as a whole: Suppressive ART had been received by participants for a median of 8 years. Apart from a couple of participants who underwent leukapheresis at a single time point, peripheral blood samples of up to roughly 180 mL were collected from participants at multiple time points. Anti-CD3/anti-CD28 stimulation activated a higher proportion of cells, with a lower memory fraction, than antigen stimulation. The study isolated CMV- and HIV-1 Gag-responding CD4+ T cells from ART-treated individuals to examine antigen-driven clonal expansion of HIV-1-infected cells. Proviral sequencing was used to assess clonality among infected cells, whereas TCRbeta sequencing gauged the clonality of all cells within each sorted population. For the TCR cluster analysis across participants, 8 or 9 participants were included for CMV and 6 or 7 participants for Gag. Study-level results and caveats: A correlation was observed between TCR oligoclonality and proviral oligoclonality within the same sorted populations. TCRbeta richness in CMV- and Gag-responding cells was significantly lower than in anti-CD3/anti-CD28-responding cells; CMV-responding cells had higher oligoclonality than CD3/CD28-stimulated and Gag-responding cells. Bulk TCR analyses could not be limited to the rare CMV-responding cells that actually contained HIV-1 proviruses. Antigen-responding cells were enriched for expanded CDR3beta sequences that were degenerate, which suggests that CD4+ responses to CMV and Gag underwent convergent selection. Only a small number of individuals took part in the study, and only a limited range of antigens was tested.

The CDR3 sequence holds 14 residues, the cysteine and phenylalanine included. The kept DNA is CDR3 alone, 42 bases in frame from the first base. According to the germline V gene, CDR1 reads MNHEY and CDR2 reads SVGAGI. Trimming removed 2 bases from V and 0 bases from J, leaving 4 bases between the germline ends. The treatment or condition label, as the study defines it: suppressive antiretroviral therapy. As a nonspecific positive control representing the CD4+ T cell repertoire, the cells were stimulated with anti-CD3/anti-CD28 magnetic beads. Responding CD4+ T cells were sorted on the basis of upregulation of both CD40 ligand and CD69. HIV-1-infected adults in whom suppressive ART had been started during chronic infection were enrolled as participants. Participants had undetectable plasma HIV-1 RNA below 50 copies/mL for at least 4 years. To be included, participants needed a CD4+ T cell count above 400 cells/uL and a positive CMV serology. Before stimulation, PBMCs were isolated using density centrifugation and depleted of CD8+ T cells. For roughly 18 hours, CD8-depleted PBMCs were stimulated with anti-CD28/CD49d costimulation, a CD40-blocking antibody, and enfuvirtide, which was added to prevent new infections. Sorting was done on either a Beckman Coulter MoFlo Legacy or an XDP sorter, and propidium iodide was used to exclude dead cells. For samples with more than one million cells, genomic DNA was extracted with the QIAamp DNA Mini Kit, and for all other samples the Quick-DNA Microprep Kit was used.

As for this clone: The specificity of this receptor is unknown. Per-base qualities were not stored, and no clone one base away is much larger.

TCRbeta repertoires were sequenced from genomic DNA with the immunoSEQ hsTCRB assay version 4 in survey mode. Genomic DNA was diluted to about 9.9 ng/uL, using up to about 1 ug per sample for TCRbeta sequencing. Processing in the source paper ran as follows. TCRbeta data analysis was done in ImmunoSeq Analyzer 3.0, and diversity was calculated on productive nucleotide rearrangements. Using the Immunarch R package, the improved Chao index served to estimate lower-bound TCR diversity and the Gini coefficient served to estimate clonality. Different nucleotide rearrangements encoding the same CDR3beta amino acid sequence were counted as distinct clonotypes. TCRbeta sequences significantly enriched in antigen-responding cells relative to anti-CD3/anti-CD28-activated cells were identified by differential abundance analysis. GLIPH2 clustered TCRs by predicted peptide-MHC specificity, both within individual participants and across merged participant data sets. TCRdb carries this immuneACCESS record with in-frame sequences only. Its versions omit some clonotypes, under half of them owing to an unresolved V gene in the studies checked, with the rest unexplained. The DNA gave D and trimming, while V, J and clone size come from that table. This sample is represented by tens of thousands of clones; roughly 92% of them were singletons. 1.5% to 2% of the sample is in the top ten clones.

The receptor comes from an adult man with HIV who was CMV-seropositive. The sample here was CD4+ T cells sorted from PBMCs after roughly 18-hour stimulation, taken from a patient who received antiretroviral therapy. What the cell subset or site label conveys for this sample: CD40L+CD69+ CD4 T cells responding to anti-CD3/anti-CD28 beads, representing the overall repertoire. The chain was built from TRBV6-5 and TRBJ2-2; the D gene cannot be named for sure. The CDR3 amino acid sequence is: CASSYLANTGELFF. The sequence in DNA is TGTGCCAGCAGTTACCTAGCGAACACCGGGGAGCTGTTTTTT.